The rows below give T cell receptor beta chains drawn from one sample of a study of blood T cells in healthy people across ages. TCRdb fed the 5' RACE reads into MiXCR, producing one record per CDR3 protein. The sample has fewer than 950,000 distinct CDR3 sequences; 36% are singletons. The material sequenced was blood. These TCRs come from a young man in good health. CDR3s include the opening cysteine and the closing phenylalanine or tryptophan. The D gene is left open where the match is weak. Clone size appears in some rows only: once, few, many, or a class for an expanded clone.

NA,NA,TRBJ2-7,TRBV9,TGTGCCAGCAGCGTAGGGGGCGAAAGCTACGAGCAGTACTTC,CASSVGGESYEQYF
TRBD1,NA,TRBJ2-1,TRBV5-6,TGTGCCAGCAGCCAGCTCCAACGGACAGGTGTTGAGCAGTTCTTC,CASSQLQRTGVEQFF
NA,NA,TRBJ1-1,TRBV20-1,TGCAGTGCGCAAGCCGGGACGAAGAACACTGAAGCTTTCTTT,CSAQAGTKNTEAFF
TRBD2,NA,TRBJ2-1,TRBV2,TGTGCCAGCACCATGGGACTAGCAGGAGAGCAGTTCTTC,CASTMGLAGEQFF
TRBD1,NA,TRBJ1-5,TRBV27,TGTGCCAGCAGTCCCGGACAGGGATATAGCAATCAGCCCCAGCATTTT,CASSPGQGYSNQPQHF
NA,NA,TRBJ1-6,TRBV12-3/TRBV12-4,TGTGCCAGCAGTTTGTTAGCAGGAGACGCTTCACCCCCCCACTTT,CASSLLAGDASPPHF
NA,NA,TRBJ1-1,TRBV5-1,TGCGCCAGCAGCGGACCCCTTGGGGGGAACACTGAAGCTTTCTTT,CASSGPLGGNTEAFF
TRBD1,NA,TRBJ1-1,TRBV29-1,TGCAGCGTCGGACAGGGGACCACTGAAGCTTTCTTT,CSVGQGTTEAFF
TRBD1,NA,TRBJ2-3,TRBV12-3/TRBV12-4,TGTGCCAGCAGTTTAGCCGCCGGGACAGGGAAAGCAGATACGCAGTATTTT,CASSLAAGTGKADTQYF
NA,NA,TRBJ1-2,TRBV6-1,TGTGCCAGCAGTGAACAACGAGACTACACCTTC,CASSEQRDYTF
NA,NA,TRBJ1-1,TRBV7-9,TGTGCCAGCAGCCCTGGACGGGACACGGAGAACACTGAAGCTTTCTTT,CASSPGRDTENTEAFF
NA,NA,TRBJ1-2,TRBV12-3/TRBV12-4,TGTGCCAGCGGGACAAATCGCTACACCTTC,CASGTNRYTF
TRBD2,few,TRBJ2-3,TRBV20-1,TGCAGTGCCCCTACGGCGGGGGGGGAGGAAGATACGCAGTATTTT,CSAPTAGGEEDTQYF
NA,NA,TRBJ1-2,TRBV6-5,TGTGCCAGCAGGCGGGGGGGCATAGGGTATGGCTACACCTTC,CASRRGGIGYGYTF
TRBD1,few,TRBJ1-2,TRBV20-1,TGCAGTGCGAAAACACAGGGGGCTGACTATGGCTACACCTTC,CSAKTQGADYGYTF
NA,NA,TRBJ1-5,TRBV21-1,TGTGCCAGCACCAAGGGGACAGGGGACAATCAGCCCCAGCATTTT,CASTKGTGDNQPQHF
TRBD2,NA,TRBJ2-1,TRBV5-1,TGCGCCAGCAGCTTGGGGGGCGGGGGTAGAGGCAATGAGCAGTTCTTC,CASSLGGGGRGNEQFF